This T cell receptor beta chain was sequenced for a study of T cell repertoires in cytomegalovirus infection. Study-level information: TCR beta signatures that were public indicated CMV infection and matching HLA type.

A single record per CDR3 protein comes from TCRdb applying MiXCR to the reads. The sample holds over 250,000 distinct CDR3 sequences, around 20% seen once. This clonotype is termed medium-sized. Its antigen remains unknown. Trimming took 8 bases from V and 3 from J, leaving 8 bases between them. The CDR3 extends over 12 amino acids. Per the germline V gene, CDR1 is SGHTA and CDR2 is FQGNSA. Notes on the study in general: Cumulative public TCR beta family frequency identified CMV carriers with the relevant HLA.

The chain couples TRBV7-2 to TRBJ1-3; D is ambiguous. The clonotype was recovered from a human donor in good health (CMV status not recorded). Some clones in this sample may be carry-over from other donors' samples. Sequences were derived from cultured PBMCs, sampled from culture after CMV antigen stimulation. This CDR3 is CASGGSGNTIYF. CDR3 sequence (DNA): TGTGCCAGCGGAGGCAGTGGAAACACCATATATTTT.